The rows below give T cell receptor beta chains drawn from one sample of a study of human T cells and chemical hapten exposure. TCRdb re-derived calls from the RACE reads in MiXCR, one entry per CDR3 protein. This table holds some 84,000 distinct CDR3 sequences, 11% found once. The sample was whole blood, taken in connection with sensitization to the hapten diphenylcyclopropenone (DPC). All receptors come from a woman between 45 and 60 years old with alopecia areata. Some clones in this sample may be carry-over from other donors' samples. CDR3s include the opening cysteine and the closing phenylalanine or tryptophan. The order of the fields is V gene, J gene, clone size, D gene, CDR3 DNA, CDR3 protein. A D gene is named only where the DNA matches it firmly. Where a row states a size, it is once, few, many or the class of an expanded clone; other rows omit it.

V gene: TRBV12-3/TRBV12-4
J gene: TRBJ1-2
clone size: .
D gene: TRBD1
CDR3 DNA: TGTGCCAGCAGGTACAGGGGAAACTATGGCTACACCTTC
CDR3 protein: CASRYRGNYGYTF

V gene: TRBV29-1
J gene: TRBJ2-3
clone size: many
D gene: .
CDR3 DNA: TGCAGCAAGAAGGAGGGCGATACGCAGTATTTT
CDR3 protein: CSKKEGDTQYF

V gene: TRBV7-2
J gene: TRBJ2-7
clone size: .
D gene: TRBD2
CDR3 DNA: TGTGCCAGCAGCTTGACACCGGGACTAGCGGTGGAGCAGTACTTC
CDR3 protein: CASSLTPGLAVEQYF

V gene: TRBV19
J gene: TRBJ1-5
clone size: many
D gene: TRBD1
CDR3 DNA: TGTGCCAGTAGTCTCCGGGACAGCCGTCAGCCCCAGCATTTT
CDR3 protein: CASSLRDSRQPQHF

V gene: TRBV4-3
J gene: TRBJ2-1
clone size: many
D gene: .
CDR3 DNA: TGCGCCAGCAGCCAAGATCAGGGTTCGACCCCCTACAATGAGCAGTTCTTC
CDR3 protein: CASSQDQGSTPYNEQFF

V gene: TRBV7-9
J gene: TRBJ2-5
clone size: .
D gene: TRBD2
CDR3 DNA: TGTGCCAGCAGCTCTAGCGGAGGTGGGATCCAAGAGACCCAGTACTTC
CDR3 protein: CASSSSGGGIQETQYF

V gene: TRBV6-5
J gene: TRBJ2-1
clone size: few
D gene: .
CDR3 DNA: TGTGCCAGCAGTTCCCTTCGGGGGAGTGAGCAGTTCTTC
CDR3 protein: CASSSLRGSEQFF

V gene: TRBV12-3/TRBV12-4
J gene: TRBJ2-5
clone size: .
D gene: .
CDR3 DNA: TGTGCCAGCAGCAACAGGGGAGGCTCGGAGACCCAGTACTTC
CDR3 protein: CASSNRGGSETQYF

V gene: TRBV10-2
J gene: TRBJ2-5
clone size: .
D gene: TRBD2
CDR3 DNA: TGCGCCAGCAGTGTCGGGCCGGGAGGGGGTCAAGAGACCCAGTACTTC
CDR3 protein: CASSVGPGGGQETQYF

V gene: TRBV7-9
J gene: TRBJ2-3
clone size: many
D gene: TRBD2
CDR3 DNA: TGTGCCAGCTCTAGCGGGAGGGCCACAGATACGCAGTATTTT
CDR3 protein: CASSSGRATDTQYF

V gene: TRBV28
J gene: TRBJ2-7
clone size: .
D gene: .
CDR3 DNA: TGTGCCAGAAGAGGCGGAATCTGCTACGAGCAGTACTTC
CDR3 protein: CARRGGICYEQYF

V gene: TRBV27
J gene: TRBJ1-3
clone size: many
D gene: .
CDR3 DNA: TGTGCCAGCAGTTTATCGCGACAGCTAAACACCATATATTTT
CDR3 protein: CASSLSRQLNTIYF

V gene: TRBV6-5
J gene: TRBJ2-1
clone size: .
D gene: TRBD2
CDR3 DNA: TGTGCCAGCAGTCCACCCCTAGCGGGATTACCCTACAATGAGCAGTTCTTC
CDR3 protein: CASSPPLAGLPYNEQFF

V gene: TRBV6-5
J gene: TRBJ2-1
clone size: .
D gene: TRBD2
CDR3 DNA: TGTGCCAGCAGTGGCACGGGGGGGGGCAGCTCCTACAATGAGCAGTTCTTC
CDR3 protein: CASSGTGGGSSYNEQFF

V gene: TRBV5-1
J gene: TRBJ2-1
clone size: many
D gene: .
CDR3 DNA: TGCGCCAGCAGCTTGGTGAGCGTCTCCTACAATGAGCAGTTCTTC
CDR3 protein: CASSLVSVSYNEQFF

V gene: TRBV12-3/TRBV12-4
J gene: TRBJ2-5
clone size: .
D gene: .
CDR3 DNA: TGTGCCAGCAGTTTTGGAAGGACCCAAGAGACCCAGTACTTC
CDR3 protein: CASSFGRTQETQYF

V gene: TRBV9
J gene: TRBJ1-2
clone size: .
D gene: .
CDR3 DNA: TGTGCCAGCAGCGTTTTAGGACAGCCGAATAACTATGGCTACACCTTC
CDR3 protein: CASSVLGQPNNYGYTF

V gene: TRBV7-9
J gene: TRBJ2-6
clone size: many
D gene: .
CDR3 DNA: TGTGCCAGCAGCTTAGCCCCCCGCTCTGGGGCCAACGTCCTGACTTTC
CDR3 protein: CASSLAPRSGANVLTF

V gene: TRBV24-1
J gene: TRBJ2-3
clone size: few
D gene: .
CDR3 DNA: TGTGCCACCAGTGGTGACTCGATTGGTGCGCAGTATTTT
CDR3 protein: CATSGDSIGAQYF

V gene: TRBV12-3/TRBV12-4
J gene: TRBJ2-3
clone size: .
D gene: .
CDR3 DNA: TGTGCCAGCAGTCCACCCCGGGGTTTCACAGATACGCAGTATTTT
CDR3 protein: CASSPPRGFTDTQYF

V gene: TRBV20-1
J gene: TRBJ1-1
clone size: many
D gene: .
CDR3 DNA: TGCAGTGCTAGAGAGAAATTAGAAGCTTTCTTT
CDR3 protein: CSAREKLEAFF

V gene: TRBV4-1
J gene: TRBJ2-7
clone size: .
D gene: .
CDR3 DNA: TGCGCCAGCAGCTACAGCCGGGACATAACCTACGAGCAGTACTTC
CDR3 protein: CASSYSRDITYEQYF

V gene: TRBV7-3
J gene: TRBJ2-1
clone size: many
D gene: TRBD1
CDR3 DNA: TGTGCCAGCAGTCCGTCAGGGGGAACCAGCAATGAGCAGTTCTTC
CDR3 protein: CASSPSGGTSNEQFF

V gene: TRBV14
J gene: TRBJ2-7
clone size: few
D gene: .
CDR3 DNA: TGTGCCAGCAGCCAAGCCAACTTAGTAGCGCGACTCCCTCAGTACTTC
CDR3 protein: CASSQANLVARLPQYF

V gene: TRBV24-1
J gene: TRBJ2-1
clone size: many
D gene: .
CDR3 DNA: TGTGCCACCAGTGGGTCGTACAATGAGCAGTTCTTC
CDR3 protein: CATSGSYNEQFF

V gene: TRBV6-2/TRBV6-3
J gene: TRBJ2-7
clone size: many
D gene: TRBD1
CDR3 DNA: TGTGCCAGCAGTTACCTTTGGACAGGGGAGGCCTACGAGCAGTACTTC
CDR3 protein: CASSYLWTGEAYEQYF

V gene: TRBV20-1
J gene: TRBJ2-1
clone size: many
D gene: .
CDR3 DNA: TGCAGTGCTAGGGAATGGAATGAGCAGTTCTTC
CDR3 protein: CSAREWNEQFF

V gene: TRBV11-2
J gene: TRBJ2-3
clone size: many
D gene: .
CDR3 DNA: TGTGCCAGCAGCCCCCAGGATCACCCCCCCCTCGGGTATTTT
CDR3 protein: CASSPQDHPPLGYF

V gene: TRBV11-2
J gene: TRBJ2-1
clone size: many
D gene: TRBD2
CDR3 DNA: TGTGCCAGCAGCTTAGGGCTCAGCGGGAGGGCTTACAATGAGCAGTTCTTC
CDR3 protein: CASSLGLSGRAYNEQFF

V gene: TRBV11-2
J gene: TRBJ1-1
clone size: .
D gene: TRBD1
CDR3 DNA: TGTGCCAGCAGCGCGCAACAGGGGATTGGCACTGAAGCTTTCTTT
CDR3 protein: CASSAQQGIGTEAFF